Sequencing of this T cell receptor (beta chain) was carried out in a study of cytomegalovirus exposure and HLA in healthy donors. The V gene end was trimmed by 0 bases and the J gene end by 2 bases; junction bases not matched to a gene: 4. Germline assignment: CDR1 PRHDT and CDR2 FYEKMQ (reference sequence). This CDR3 has 16 residues. For this clone: Its antigen is unknown.

Findings and limits, study-wide: Across HLA loci, a later analysis found differing TCR association rates, with DRB1 most and HLA-C fewest. Diagnosis of cytomegalovirus status made by the classifier reportedly showed high specificity and sensitivity.

60 Vbeta and 13 Jbeta primers were used in PCR. Profiling relied on immunoSEQ multiplex PCR, and the TCRdb table lists in-frame clones only, not all of them. The table records some 110,000 clones, just over 75% of them present only once. V is TRBV13 and J is TRBJ2-7, with TRBD2 matching 10 bases. The sequence came from a man aged 40-49 years in good health and CMV-seropositive. The sample taken for sequencing was PBMCs. CDR3 coding DNA: TGTGCCAGCAGCTTAGGGCTAGCGGGGGTTACCTACGAGCAGTACTTC. Its protein is CASSLGLAGVTYEQYF. The entire variable domain, with the rest obtained from reference TRBV13 and TRBJ2-7, is as follows: AAGVIQSPRHLIKEKRETATLKCYPIPRHDTVYWYQQGPGQDPQFLISFYEKMQSDKGSIPDRFSAQQFSDYHSELNMSSLELGDSALYFCASSLGLAGVTYEQYFGPGTRLTVT.